This TCR beta chain was identified in a study of cytomegalovirus exposure and HLA in healthy donors. With 60 Vbeta and 13 Jbeta primers, the PCR was carried out. TCRdb's copy holds only in-frame clones and misses some; the assay was immunoSEQ multiplex PCR. This sample's clone table lists some 80,000 clones. With respect to this clone: Its antigen is not identified.

This CDR3 spans 13 amino acids. The V gene end was trimmed by 6 bases and the J gene end by 7 bases; junction bases not matched to a gene: 5. Germline CDR1 is SNHLY and CDR2 is FYNNEI. Findings and limits, study-wide: TRBV6-2, TRBV6-3 and other indistinguishable V segments were excluded. A previous analysis found most TCR beta V segments productive roughly 87% or roughly 30% of the time. Researchers reported from a later analysis that most CMV-associated TCR beta chains appeared HLA-restricted. CMV serostatus was the only recorded immune exposure for donors.

This chain uses TRBV2 with TRBJ1-1, with 10 bases aligning to TRBD1. Sequencing was done on a sample of PBMCs. The clonotype originates from a man aged 50-60 years in good health and CMV-seropositive. CDR3 nucleotide sequence: TGTGCCAGCAGGCGACAGGGGGCTGGTGAAGCTTTCTTT. This gives the protein CASRRQGAGEAFF.